Sequencing of this TCR beta chain was carried out in a study of shared T cell receptors in the human thymus. Sequencing was performed with immunoSEQ multiplex PCR; in TCRdb, only in-frame clones are kept and a portion is missing. The sample has 600,000 to 900,000 clones; around 85% are singletons. The CDR3 sequence is 17 residues long. Between the trimmed V and J ends, which lost 1 base and 3 bases, there was a span of 17 bases. Germline V lookup: CDR1 MGHRA, CDR2 YSYEKL. The same sample was also studied in work on human thymus T cells. As reported in that work: Donors consisted of healthy Finnish infants (having corrective surgery for congenital heart defects). Corrective cardiac operations yielded the resected thymus tissue. Thymic and blood repertoires appeared to display a bias in their usage of V and J genes. There were highly overlapping thymic repertoires among unrelated individuals, as related research reported.

The chain is built from TRBV4-1 and TRBJ2-3, with a possible D match to TRBD2 (7 bases). This TCR came from a girl less than two years old with a congenital heart defect. Sequences were obtained from thymocytes. CDR3 residues: CASSQGSEGGPTDTQYF. CDR3 DNA: TGCGCCAGCAGCCAAGGGTCAGAGGGGGGGCCGACAGATACGCAGTATTTT.